This is a list of T cell receptor beta chains from one sample in a study of CD8+CD57+ T cells in acquired aplastic anemia. TCRdb used MiXCR to reprocess the reads, holding one entry per CDR3 protein. Here the sample spans some 410,000 distinct CDR3 sequences, just under 70% being singletons. The sample consisted of sorted CD4+, CD8+, or CD8+CD57+ T cells (not recorded which) from PBMCs. The receptor set was obtained from a human donor in good health, serving as a control. The CDR3 runs from the conserved cysteine through the conserved F or W. A D gene is named only where the DNA matches it firmly. Size is stated for part of the rows, as once, few or many counts, or as a class when the clone is expanded.

TRBJ1-1 NA TRBV4-2 TRBD1 TGTGCCAGCAGCTCCGGGACAGGGGGTCTTGAAGCTTTCTTT CASSSGTGGLEAFF
TRBJ2-7 many TRBV7-2 NA TGTGCCAGCAGCTTGCAAGGGACGCCCTACGAGCAGTACTTC CASSLQGTPYEQYF
TRBJ1-4 few TRBV27 NA TGTGCCAGCAGTGAATCAACGGATGAAAAACTGTTTTTT CASSESTDEKLFF
TRBJ2-1 NA TRBV2 TRBD1 TGTGCCAGCACCAGAGAATCCGGGACAGGGGCAAACAATGAGCAGTTCTTC CASTRESGTGANNEQFF
TRBJ1-4 NA TRBV10-3 NA TGTGCCATCAGCGGGACAAAAAATGAAAAACTGTTTTTT CAISGTKNEKLFF
TRBJ1-3 many TRBV4-3 NA TGCGCCAACAGCCAAGATTCCGCGGGGGATGACACCATATATTTT CANSQDSAGDDTIYF
TRBJ1-2 NA TRBV7-2 TRBD1 TGTGCCAGCAGCGAACAGGGGGCGACAGACTATGGCTACACCTTC CASSEQGATDYGYTF
TRBJ1-2 NA TRBV7-2 TRBD1 TGTGCCAGCAGCTTAGTTAGACAGGGCTATGGCTACACCTTC CASSLVRQGYGYTF
TRBJ2-1 many TRBV19 TRBD2 TGTGCCAGTAGTATAACACTAGCGGTGGAGCAGTTCTTC CASSITLAVEQFF
TRBJ1-5 NA TRBV7-2 NA TGTGCCAGCAGCCGCGGGCGGGGCGGTCAGCTACAGGAATTT CASSRGRGGQLQEF
TRBJ1-2 once TRBV9 TRBD1 TGTGCCAGCAGTGTAGGGCGAACAGGGGGAGATTATGGCTACACCTTC CASSVGRTGGDYGYTF
TRBJ1-2 once TRBV7-3 NA TGTGCCAGCAGCTCTCCGGGACGGAGGAATCAGCGTGAGTACACCTTC CASSSPGRRNQREYTF
TRBJ1-4 NA TRBV12-3/TRBV12-4 NA TGTGCCAGCAGTTTTGTCGGGTATGAAAAACTGTTTTTT CASSFVGYEKLFF
TRBJ2-1 NA TRBV20-1 NA TGCAATGCTAGAGCGGACTCCGGTGAGCAGTTCTTC CNARADSGEQFF
TRBJ1-1 many TRBV7-3 NA TGTGCCAGCAGCTTATCAGGCGGAGGGCAAGATGAAGCTTTCTTT CASSLSGGGQDEAFF
TRBJ2-7 NA TRBV5-4 NA TGTGCCAGCAGCTTAGCCAGGTTCCGGGAGCAGTACTTC CASSLARFREQYF
TRBJ2-7 NA TRBV11-2 NA TGTGCCAGCAGCGCACAGGAGCGTGCCTACGAGCAGTACTTC CASSAQERAYEQYF
TRBJ2-7 few TRBV29-1 TRBD2 TGCAGCGTTGCAGACGGGGAGGGTTCCTACGAGCAGTACTTC CSVADGEGSYEQYF
TRBJ1-5 NA TRBV20-1 NA TGCAGTGCTAGCAGAGTGACGGTTCATCAGCCCCAGCATTTT CSASRVTVHQPQHF
TRBJ1-3 NA TRBV2 NA TGTGCCAGCAGCCCGAAAGGGGTGGCTGGAAACACCATATATTTT CASSPKGVAGNTIYF